The clone carrying this TCR beta chain came up many times. This record belongs to a study of human T cells and chemical hapten exposure. Study-level background: Upper-back patches of 0.01% DPC were read at 6 days.

V was cut by 0 bases and J by 7 bases, with 7 bases left in between. CDR1 is SGDLS and CDR2 is YYNGEE in the germline V gene. This CDR3 is 13 amino acids long. Unique molecular identifiers were affixed to discrete cDNA molecules within the library. TCRdb fed the RACE reads into MiXCR, producing one record per CDR3 protein. Of some 90,000 distinct CDR3 sequences in the sample, approximately 9% were seen once. Time point of the sample: pre-sensitization, week 0. Treatment here: therapeutic diphenylcyclopropenone sensitization with weekly scalp DPC. Every donor had alopecia and was 18 to 70 years old; all were suitable for DPC.

This clonotype originated in a man in his forties with alopecia areata. Some clones in this sample may be carry-over from other donors' samples. The rearrangement uses TRBV9 and TRBJ2-2, with D tentatively TRBD2 (5 bases). Sequencing used whole blood, obtained in connection with sensitization to the hapten diphenylcyclopropenone (DPC). The CDR3 sequence: CASSVVGGGELFF. DNA for the CDR3: TGTGCCAGCAGCGTAGTTGGAGGCGGGGAGCTGTTTTTT.